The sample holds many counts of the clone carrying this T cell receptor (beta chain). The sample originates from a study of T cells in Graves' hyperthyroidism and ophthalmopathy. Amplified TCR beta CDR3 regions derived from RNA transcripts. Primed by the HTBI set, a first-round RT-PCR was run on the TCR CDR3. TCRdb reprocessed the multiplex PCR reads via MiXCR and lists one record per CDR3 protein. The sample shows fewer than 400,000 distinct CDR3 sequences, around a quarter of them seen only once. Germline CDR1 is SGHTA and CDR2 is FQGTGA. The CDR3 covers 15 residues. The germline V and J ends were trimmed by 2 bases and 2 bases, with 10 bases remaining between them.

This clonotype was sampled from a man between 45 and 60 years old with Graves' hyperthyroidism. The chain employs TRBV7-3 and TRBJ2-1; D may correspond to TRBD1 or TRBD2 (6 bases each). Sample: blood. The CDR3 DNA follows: TGTGCCAGCAGCTTAGGCGGGACACCCTACAATGAGCAGTTCTTC. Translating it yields CASSLGGTPYNEQFF.